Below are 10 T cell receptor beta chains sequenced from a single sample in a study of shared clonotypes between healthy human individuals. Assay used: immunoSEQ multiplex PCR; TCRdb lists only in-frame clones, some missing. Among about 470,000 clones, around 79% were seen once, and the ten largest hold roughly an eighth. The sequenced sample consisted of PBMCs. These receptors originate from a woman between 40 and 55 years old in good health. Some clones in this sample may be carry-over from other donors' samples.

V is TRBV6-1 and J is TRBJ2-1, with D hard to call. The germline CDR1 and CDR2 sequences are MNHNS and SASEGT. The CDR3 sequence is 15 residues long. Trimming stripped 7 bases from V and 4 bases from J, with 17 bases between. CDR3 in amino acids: CASTPPGGSYNEQFF. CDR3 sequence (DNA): TGTGCCAGCACCCCGCCGGGTGGAAGTTACAATGAGCAGTTCTTC.

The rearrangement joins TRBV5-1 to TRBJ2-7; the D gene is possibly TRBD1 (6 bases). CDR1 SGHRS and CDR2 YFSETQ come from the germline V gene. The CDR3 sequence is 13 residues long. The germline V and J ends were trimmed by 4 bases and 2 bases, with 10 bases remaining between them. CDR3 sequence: CASSVQGTYEQYF. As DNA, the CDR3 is TGCGCCAGCAGCGTACAGGGTACCTACGAGCAGTACTTC.

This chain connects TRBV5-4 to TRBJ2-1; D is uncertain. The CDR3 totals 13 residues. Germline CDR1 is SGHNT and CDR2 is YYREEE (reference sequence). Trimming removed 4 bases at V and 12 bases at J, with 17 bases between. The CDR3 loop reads CASSLTTRNRQFF. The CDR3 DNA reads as TGTGCCAGCAGCCTAACGACCCGTAATAGGCAGTTCTTC.

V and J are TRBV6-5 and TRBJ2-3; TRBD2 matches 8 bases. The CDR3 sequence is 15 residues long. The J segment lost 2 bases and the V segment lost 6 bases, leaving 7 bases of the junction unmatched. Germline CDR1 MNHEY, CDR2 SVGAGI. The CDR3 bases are TGTGCCAGCAGCCTACGAGCGGGAGACACAGATACGCAGTATTTT. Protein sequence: CASSLRAGDTDTQYF.

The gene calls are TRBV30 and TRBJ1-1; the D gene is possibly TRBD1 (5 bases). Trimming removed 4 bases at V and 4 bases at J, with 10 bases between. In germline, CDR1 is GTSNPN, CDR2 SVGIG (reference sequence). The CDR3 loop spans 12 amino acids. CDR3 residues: CAWKRGSTEAFF. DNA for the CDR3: TGTGCCTGGAAGCGGGGGTCCACTGAAGCTTTCTTT. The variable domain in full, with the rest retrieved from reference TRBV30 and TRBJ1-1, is SQTIHQWPATLVQPVGSPLSLECTVEGTSNPNLYWYRQAAGRGLQLLFYSVGIGQISSEVPQNLSASRPQDRQFILSSKKLLLSDSGFYLCAWKRGSTEAFFGQGTRLTVV.

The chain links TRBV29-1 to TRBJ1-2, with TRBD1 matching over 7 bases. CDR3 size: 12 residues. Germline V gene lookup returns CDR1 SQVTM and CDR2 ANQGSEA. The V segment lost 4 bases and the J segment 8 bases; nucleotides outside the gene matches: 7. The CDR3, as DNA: TGCAGCGTTGGGGACAGCTTCGGGGGCTACACCTTC. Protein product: CSVGDSFGGYTF.

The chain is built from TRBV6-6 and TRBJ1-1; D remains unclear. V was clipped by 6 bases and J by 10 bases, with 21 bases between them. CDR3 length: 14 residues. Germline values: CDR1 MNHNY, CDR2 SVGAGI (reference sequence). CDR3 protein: CASSPPGAGLGAFF. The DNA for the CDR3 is TGTGCCAGCAGCCCCCCGGGTGCAGGCCTCGGAGCTTTCTTT.

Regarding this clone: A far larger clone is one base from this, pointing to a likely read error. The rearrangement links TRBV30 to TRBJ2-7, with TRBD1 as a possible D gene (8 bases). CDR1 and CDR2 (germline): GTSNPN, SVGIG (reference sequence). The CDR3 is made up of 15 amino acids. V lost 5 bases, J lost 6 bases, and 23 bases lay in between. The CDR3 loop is CAWGLADRDVSEQYF. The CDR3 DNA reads TGTGCCTGGGGTCTAGCGGACAGGGATGTGTCCGAGCAGTACTTC.

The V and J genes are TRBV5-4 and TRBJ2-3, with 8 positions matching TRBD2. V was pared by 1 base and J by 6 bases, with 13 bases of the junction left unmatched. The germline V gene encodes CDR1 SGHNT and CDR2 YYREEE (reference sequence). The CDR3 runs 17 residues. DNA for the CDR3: TGTGCCAGCAGCTTGCAGTTGGGGGGCACGGGAGGGGATACGCAGTATTTT. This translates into CASSLQLGGTGGDTQYF. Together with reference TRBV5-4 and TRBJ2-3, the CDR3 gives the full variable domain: ETGVTQSPTHLIKTRGQQVTLRCSSQSGHNTVSWYQQALGQGPQFIFQYYREEENGRGNFPPRFSGLQFPNYSSELNVNALELDDSALYLCASSLQLGGTGGDTQYFGPGTRLTVL.

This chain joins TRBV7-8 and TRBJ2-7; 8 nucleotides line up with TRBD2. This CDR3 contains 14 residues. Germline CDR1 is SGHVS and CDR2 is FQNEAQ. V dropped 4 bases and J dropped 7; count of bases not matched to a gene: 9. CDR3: CASSYVAGPGEQYF. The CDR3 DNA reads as TGTGCCAGCAGCTATGTAGCGGGACCGGGAGAGCAGTACTTC.